The 18 T cell receptor beta chains presented below share a single source sample, sequenced in a study of regulatory T cells in long-lasting Graves disease (dated by TCRdb to the early 2020s). The intended sense of this specimen's time point label: newly diagnosed GD, antithyroid drugs for less than 3 months. For both TCR sequencing and RNA sequencing, RNA was extracted from PBMCs using TRIzol. The library was produced with multiplex PCR. Instrument used: Illumina HiSeq 4000. iRepertoire HTBI primers and Arm-PCR amplification of CDR3 regions were used to construct TCR beta libraries. TCRdb cleaned the public reads at Q25 with fastp, built clones with MiXCR and kept in-frame beta chains. Each CDR3 protein gets just one entry, which takes the most common genes and DNA from the rows behind it. The sample table lists 680,000 or so distinct CDR3 sequences, approximately 15% of them with a count of one. The ten most abundant clones make up around a sixth of the sample.

These data were also reused for a study on T cells in Graves' hyperthyroidism and ophthalmopathy.

The sequenced sample was peripheral blood mononuclear cells (PBMCs), obtained at new diagnosis, from a patient treated with antithyroid drugs. Receptor source: a woman aged 25 to 39 with Graves disease. Donor details come from another sample of the same person, matched by shared clones.

This clonotype was counted at least ten times. The chain uses TRBV24-1 and TRBJ2-5; 12 nucleotides agree with TRBD1. The CDR3 consists of 16 residues. Germline CDR1 KGHDR, CDR2 SFDVKD. Trimming at V came to 4 bases and at J to 5 bases, leaving 7 bases not matched to a gene. The CDR3 here is CATSDPGQGAVETQYF. The CDR3 region has the DNA TGTGCCACCAGTGACCCGGGACAGGGGGCGGTGGAGACCCAGTACTTC.

This clonotype turned up a few times. V and J are TRBV18 and TRBJ2-7; 9 bases align to TRBD1. The V gene's germline CDR1 is KGHSH and CDR2 LQKENI. The CDR3 length is 15 residues. V was pared by 3 bases and J by 2 bases, with 5 bases of the junction left unmatched. The CDR3 DNA reads TGTGCCAGCTCACCTACAGGGGGCCAAGCCTACGAGCAGTACTTC. It codes for CASSPTGGQAYEQYF.

This clonotype was observed at least ten times. This sequence joins TRBV28 and TRBJ2-4, with D possibly matching TRBD2 (6 bases). This CDR3 contains 14 residues. Germline V gives CDR1 MDHEN, CDR2 SYDVKM. The V gene lost 5 bases and the J gene lost 0 bases, with 8 bases spanning the gap. In DNA form, the CDR3 reads TGTGCCAGCAGTGGAGGGCTAGCCAAAAACATTCAGTACTTC. Translated, it gives CASSGGLAKNIQYF.

This clonotype was recorded at least ten times. The chain has TRBV7-9 and TRBJ2-7; 8 bases are a match to TRBD1. Germline CDR1 is SEHNR and CDR2 is FQNEAQ (reference sequence). This CDR3 region has 12 residues. The ends lost 5 bases at V and 13 bases at J; junction bases unmatched: 10. The CDR3: CASSVEAGTGYF. For the CDR3, the DNA is TGTGCCAGCAGCGTAGAAGCCGGGACAGGTTACTTC.

This clonotype was observed a few times. The CDR3 loop is CATSGLTGRTNTEAFF. In DNA form, the CDR3 reads TGTGCCACCAGCGGGTTGACAGGCCGTACGAACACTGAAGCTTTCTTT. The J gene is TRBJ1-1, the V gene TRBV15; TRBD1 is a possible D gene (6 bases). Germline lookup yields CDR1 LNHNV and CDR2 YYDKDF (reference sequence). The CDR3 spans 16 residues. The germline V and J ends were trimmed by 5 bases and 1 base, with 17 bases remaining between them. The whole variable domain, remainder taken from reference TRBV15 and TRBJ1-1, is DAMVIQNPRYQVTQFGKPVTLSCSQTLNHNVMYWYQQKSSQAPKLLFHYYDKDFNNEADTPDNFQSRRPNTSFCFLDIRSPGLGDTAMYLCATSGLTGRTNTEAFFGQGTRLTVV.

Here the CDR3 DNA reads TGTGCCAGTAGACGAGAAACAGGGGGCAACGCCGAGCAGTACTTC. It yields the protein CASRRETGGNAEQYF. V is TRBV19 and J is TRBJ2-7; 9 bases are a match to TRBD1. CDR3 length equals 15 residues. Unmatched junction bases numbered 12, after V lost 6 bases and J lost 6 bases. CDR1 is LNHDA and CDR2 is SQIVND in the germline V gene (reference sequence).

V usage is TRBV7-9 and J usage is TRBJ1-2; D possibly corresponds to TRBD1 (5 bases). This CDR3 is 16 amino acids long. CDR1 is SEHNR, CDR2 FQNEAQ, per germline (reference sequence). V lost 3 bases and J lost 0, with 14 bases in between. CDR3 sequence: CASSFLGTEANYGYTF. The CDR3 region has the DNA TGTGCCAGCAGCTTCCTCGGGACGGAGGCTAACTATGGCTACACCTTC.

This sequence joins TRBV28 and TRBJ2-3; 7 bases match TRBD2. Losses at the gene ends were 7 bases for V and 4 bases for J; bases not matched to a gene: 8. Germline lookup yields CDR1 MDHEN and CDR2 SYDVKM. This CDR3 spans 14 amino acids. CDR3 region: CASTQVGRSDTQYF. The CDR3 DNA sequence: TGTGCCAGCACCCAAGTCGGGAGGTCAGATACGCAGTATTTT.

This clonotype was found many times. V usage is TRBV28 and J usage is TRBJ1-2; 9 bases align to TRBD1. The germline V gene has CDR1 MDHEN and CDR2 SYDVKM. This CDR3 is 18 amino acids long. Unmatched junction bases numbered 14, after V lost 6 bases and J lost 0 bases. CDR3 residues: CASRGTGRFLLANYGYTF. The DNA of the CDR3 is TGTGCCAGCAGAGGGACAGGGCGTTTTTTACTAGCTAACTATGGCTACACCTTC.

This clonotype was counted a few times. This chain joins TRBV6-5 and TRBJ2-3; D call uncertain. Germline CDR1 reads MNHEY; CDR2 reads SVGAGI. Trimming took off 2 bases at V and 0 bases at J, with 9 bases between the two ends. The CDR3 runs 15 residues. CDR3 sequence: CASSYRGSSTDTQYF. CDR3 DNA: TGTGCCAGCAGTTACCGTGGCAGCAGCACAGATACGCAGTATTTT.

The chain has TRBV20-1 and TRBJ2-2, with 9 bases that match TRBD2. Germline CDR1 and CDR2: DFQATT and SNEGSKA (reference sequence). J gave up 6 bases and V 6 bases, and 14 bases lay outside the gene matches. The length of the CDR3 is 16 residues. The CDR3 DNA follows: TGCAGTGCCCCCGGGGCTAGCGGGACGCACCCCGGGGAGCTGTTTTTT. It yields the protein CSAPGASGTHPGELFF.

This clonotype was observed at least ten times. The chain recombines TRBV6-2 or TRBV6-3 with TRBJ2-1; D is unresolved. Between the trimmed V and J ends, which lost 5 bases and 8 bases, there was a span of 13 bases. Per germline, CDR1 MNHEY and CDR2 SVGEGT. There are 13 residues in the CDR3. The CDR3 bases are TGTGCCAGCAGTCATCAGAAGGGCGATGAGCAGTTCTTC. Its translation is CASSHQKGDEQFF.

A few counts support this clonotype. The rearrangement joins TRBV15 to TRBJ2-1, with D possibly matching TRBD2 (6 bases). CDR3 length: 16 residues. Germline-derived CDR1 and CDR2 are LNHNV and YYDKDF (reference sequence). V shed 1 base and J shed 6 bases, with 16 bases lying between them. CDR3 nucleotides: TGTGCCACCAGCAGAGCGGCTTCTGGGGGAGGCAATGAGCAGTTCTTC. Protein product: CATSRAASGGGNEQFF. Supplemented by reference TRBV15 and TRBJ2-1, the full variable domain reads DAMVIQNPRYQVTQFGKPVTLSCSQTLNHNVMYWYQQKSSQAPKLLFHYYDKDFNNEADTPDNFQSRRPNTSFCFLDIRSPGLGDTAMYLCATSRAASGGGNEQFFGPGTRLTVL.

This clonotype was picked up a small number of times. One junction end does not reproduce the germline sequence, and a read error may be involved. This chain uses TRBV3-1 with TRBJ1-4; D is undetermined. The length of the CDR3 is 15 residues. Germline CDR1 LGHDT, CDR2 YNNKEL (reference sequence). CDR3 sequence (DNA): TGTGCCAGCGGCCAAAGGGAGACGCGAAGGGAAAAACTGTTTTTT. It is translated as CASGQRETRREKLFF. The full variable domain, with the rest looked up from reference TRBV3-1 and TRBJ1-4, is DTAVSQTPKYLVTQMGNDKSIKCEQNLGHDTMYWYKQDSKKFLKIMFSYNNKELIINETVPNRFSPKSPDKAHLNLHINSLELGDSAVYFCASGQRETRREKLFFGSGTQLSVL.

The chain carries TRBV12-3 or TRBV12-4 and TRBJ2-1, with a weak D call TRBD2 (5 bases). Gene TRBJ2-5 matches the end of the DNA better, so the J call may be wrong. CDR3 length: 16 residues. CDR3 sequence: CASTLGRTRVQETQYF. CDR3 coding DNA: TGTGCCAGCACCTTGGGAAGGACGCGGGTACAAGAGACCCAGTACTTC.

This clonotype has only a few counts. The gene calls are TRBV20-1 and TRBJ2-7, with a weak D call TRBD1 (6 bases). This CDR3 region has 15 residues. CDR1 is DFQATT, CDR2 SNEGSKA, per germline (reference sequence). V was clipped by 3 bases and J by 3 bases, with 18 bases between them. The CDR3 sequence: CSASPRTGNLYEQYF. For the CDR3, the DNA is TGCAGTGCTAGTCCCAGAACAGGGAACCTCTACGAGCAGTACTTC.

The rearrangement links TRBV28 to TRBJ1-6, with D tentatively TRBD1 (6 bases). Germline assignment: CDR1 MDHEN and CDR2 SYDVKM. CDR3 length equals 14 residues. Trimming shortened V by 8 bases and J by 11 bases, and 19 bases separated the two germline ends. CDR3 region: CASSPTTGDTPLHF. The CDR3 DNA follows: TGTGCCAGCTCACCGACTACGGGGGACACACCCCTCCACTTT. The complete variable domain, with remaining parts taken from reference TRBV28 and TRBJ1-6, reads DVKVTQSSRYLVKRTGEKVFLECVQDMDHENMFWYRQDPGLGLRLIYFSYDVKMKEKGDIPEGYSVSREKKERFSLILESASTNQTSMYLCASSPTTGDTPLHFGNGTRLTVT.

This chain connects TRBV19 to TRBJ1-5; a possible D gene is TRBD1 (5 bases). Germline-derived CDR1 and CDR2 are LNHDA and SQIVND (reference sequence). Trimming took off 6 bases at V and 0 bases at J, with 18 bases between the two ends. CDR3 length: 17 residues. As DNA, the CDR3 is TGTGCCAGTAGAAAGGCCGGGACGGGATATAGCAATCAGCCCCAGCATTTT. This gives the protein CASRKAGTGYSNQPQHF.